This T cell receptor (beta chain) stems from a study of monozygotic twins with inflammatory bowel disease (dated by TCRdb to about 2019). At the level of the whole study: The complete study included roughly 30 monozygotic twin pairs: 19 IBD-discordant Danish pairs and nine German pairs, of which four were IBD-concordant and five were IBD-discordant. Disease-associated traits were sought mainly through comparisons between IBD patients and their genetically identical healthy co-twins within discordant pairs. Each individual had, on average, about 151 000 unique TCRalpha sequences and 181 000 unique TCRbeta sequences available for analysis.

A note on this clonotype: Its antigen remains unidentified.

The study at large found these results: TCRbeta repertoire diversity, by inverse Simpson index, was decreased in IBD patients compared with their healthy co-twins. Differing immunosuppressive treatments among patients may have added background noise and inter-individual variability to the repertoires. Different T cell subtypes could not be distinguished in the analysis. Repertoire similarity did not differ between concordant and discordant twins, possibly due to limited statistical power. Compared with healthy twins, IBD patients had fewer clonotypes in common with other individuals, a difference most pronounced in patients showing signs of disease activity. No single strong signal or clonotype linked to IBD turned up in the results, so the idea that one exists was not supported.

The CDR3 sequence holds 16 residues, the cysteine and phenylalanine included. The entry carries no DNA sequence. CDR1 and CDR2, per the germline V gene, are SGHRS and YFSETQ. The library was obtained by 5' RACE. The input for every TCR library was 3,500 to 4,000 ng of total RNA. For each sample, cDNA synthesis with SMARTScribe reverse transcriptase was split into eight separate reactions. During cDNA synthesis, template switching introduced unique molecular identifiers that contained a 6-nucleotide sample barcode. Two nested PCRs of approximately 16 and 10 cycles amplified the TCRalpha and TCRbeta cDNA, and bead purification followed each PCR. Before amplification, the cDNA was treated with uracil DNA-glycosylase and purified using the QIAquick PCR purification kit. The second PCR was the step at which Illumina TruSeq-compatible adapters and sample-specific barcodes were added. Library quality and concentration were checked on TapeStation and Qubit, and libraries were pooled at about 5 ng each. Pooled libraries were sequenced on an Illumina HiSeq2500 single-index Rapid Run with 2 x 100 bp reads and custom sequencing primers. Concerning the study's data processing: PCR and sequencing errors were corrected by UMI-based consensus assembly using MiGEC version 1.2.6. MiXCR version 2.1.1 was used for V(D)J alignment, clonotype assembly and CDR3 extraction. Gene usage, clonotype sharing and MAIT/NKT TCR abundance were normalised by analysing the top 1000, 10 000 and 20 000 clonotypes per sample. Diversity was computed as the inverse Simpson index with the vegan R package after downsampling to 27 000 UMIs. Paired Mann-Whitney U tests on discordant twin pairs were used, with Benjamini-Hochberg multiple-testing correction. Following TCRdb reprocessing, every CDR3 protein sequence forms one entry, and DNA is not provided. TCRdb, rather than the study authors, made the V and J calls. The record for this sample contains approximately 380,000 distinct CDR3 sequences. The ten largest make up just over 2.5% of the sample.

From each donor, an approximately 2.7 ml peripheral blood sample was collected into PAXgene tubes and kept at -80 degrees C. Total RNA was isolated from whole blood with the PAXgene blood miRNA kit on an automated QIAcube, without T cell sorting. Peripheral blood from monozygotic twin pairs concordant or discordant for inflammatory bowel disease was subjected to deep TCRalpha and TCRbeta repertoire profiling with unique molecular barcoding. For every twin pair, smoking habits were documented, and each individual was categorised as a current, former or never smoker. Material for sequencing was blood. This receptor was taken from a human donor with ulcerative colitis or Crohn's disease, or a healthy co-twin of an affected twin (not recorded which). The chain links TRBV5-1 with TRBJ1-6; TCRdb gives TRBD1 as the D gene, but with no DNA this cannot be confirmed. Here the CDR3 is given as CASSLGQGISISPLHF.